What follows are 10 T cell receptor beta chains derived from one specimen sequenced in a study of neurological immune-mediated disorders. MiXCR, run by TCRdb on the 5' RACE reads, gives a single entry per CDR3 protein. Among tens of thousands of distinct CDR3 sequences listed, approximately 13% were seen once. The sequenced material came from PBMCs. The receptors derive from a woman in her sixties with HTLV-1-associated myelopathy (HAM/TSP).

This clonotype was detected many times. V is TRBV5-1 and J is TRBJ2-1; TRBD2 might be the D (5 bases). Trimming removed 0 bases from V and 2 bases from J, with 27 bases in between. Germline values: CDR1 SGHRS, CDR2 YFSETQ. CDR3 length: 21 residues. The CDR3 DNA reads TGCGCCAGCAGCTTGGGGGTCCGTGGGAGCAAGCTCTTTCGTACCTACAATGAGCAGTTCTTC. It specifies CASSLGVRGSKLFRTYNEQFF.

J is TRBJ2-2 and V is TRBV1. TRBV1 is deemed a pseudogene. This CDR3 is built from 16 residues. CDR3 coding DNA: TGCACCAGCAGCCAAGCCTCAGCAGTTCCCACCGGGGAGCTGTTTTTT. Translation gives CTSSQASAVPTGELFF.

This clonotype was found many times. V is TRBV20-1 and J is TRBJ2-7; weak D call: TRBD2 (6 bases). The CDR3 length is 13 residues. Trimming pared 1 base from V and 7 bases from J, leaving 14 bases between. The germline gives CDR1 DFQATT, CDR2 SNEGSKA (reference sequence). The CDR3 loop reads CSARASREWEQYF. The CDR3 DNA sequence: TGCAGTGCTAGAGCCTCACGGGAGTGGGAGCAGTACTTC.

This clonotype is medium-sized by share. The chain uses TRBV10-3 and TRBJ1-2; D might be TRBD1 (6 bases). Between the trimmed V and J ends, which lost 0 bases and 8 bases, there was a span of 16 bases. The germline CDR1 and CDR2 sequences are ENHRY and SYGVKD. This CDR3 has 15 residues. CDR3 nucleotides: TGTGCCATCAGTGAGTCGAGGGGGACCGGTGGAGGCTACACCTTC. This translates into CAISESRGTGGGYTF.

This clonotype occurred many times. The V gene is TRBV5-6, the J gene TRBJ1-1; unclear D gene. This CDR3 region has 16 residues. V was shortened by 3 bases and J by 0 bases, with 15 bases between the two germline ends. The germline gives CDR1 SGHDT, CDR2 YYEEEE. The DNA for the CDR3 is TGTGCCAGCAGCTCCCCTGAAGGTGCTATGAACACTGAAGCTTTCTTT. This encodes CASSSPEGAMNTEAFF. The whole variable domain, filled in from reference TRBV5-6 and TRBJ1-1, reads DAGVTQSPTHLIKTRGQQVTLRCSPKSGHDTVSWYQQALGQGPQFIFQYYEEEERQRGNFPDRFSGHQFPNYSSELNVNALLLGDSALYLCASSSPEGAMNTEAFFGQGTRLTVV.

This clonotype was seen repeatedly, ten times or more. The CDR3 sequence is CSVATVPGGGTEAFF. The CDR3 nucleotides are TGCAGCGTTGCGACAGTTCCAGGGGGGGGCACTGAAGCTTTCTTT. The gene calls are TRBV29-1 and TRBJ1-1, with 7 nucleotides matching TRBD1. This CDR3 has 15 residues. J gave up 4 bases and V 4 bases, and 12 bases lay outside the gene matches. CDR1 and CDR2 (germline): SQVTM, ANQGSEA.

This clonotype was counted many times. The genes are TRBV21-1 and TRBJ1-1. TRBV21-1 is tagged as a pseudogene. The CDR3 covers 9 residues. The CDR3 DNA reads as TGTGCCAGGGGAACTGAAGCTTTCTTT. This codes for CARGTEAFF.

This clonotype was counted ten times or more. This rearrangement joins TRBV6-5 to TRBJ2-7, with 11 bases matching TRBD2. Trimming at V came to 4 bases and at J to 6 bases, leaving 8 bases not matched to a gene. In germline, CDR1 is MNHEY, CDR2 SVGAGI. This CDR3 spans 15 amino acids. The CDR3 sequence is CASSSGLAGGSEQYF. In DNA form, the CDR3 reads TGTGCCAGCAGTTCAGGGCTAGCGGGGGGAAGCGAGCAGTACTTC.

This clonotype was found many times. The rearrangement joins TRBV5-4 to TRBJ1-1; D perhaps matches TRBD1 (5 bases). This CDR3 region has 14 residues. Between the trimmed V and J ends, which lost 3 bases and 5 bases, there was a span of 14 bases. CDR1 SGHNT and CDR2 YYREEE come from the germline V gene (reference sequence). The CDR3 reads CASSSSGWRTEAFF. The CDR3 bases are TGTGCCAGCAGCTCATCAGGGTGGAGGACTGAAGCTTTCTTT.

The rearrangement links TRBV7-2 to TRBJ2-1; 7 bases are a match to TRBD2. With 5 bases clipped from V and 8 bases from J, the junction kept 15 bases outside the gene matches. The CDR3 is 16 residues long. Germline values: CDR1 SGHTA, CDR2 FQGNSA. CDR3 sequence: CASSLKAGSGGDEQFF. In DNA, the CDR3 is TGTGCCAGCAGCCTGAAAGCCGGGTCGGGAGGTGATGAGCAGTTCTTC. Supplemented by reference TRBV7-2 and TRBJ2-1, the full variable domain reads GAGVSQSPSNKVTEKGKDVELRCDPISGHTALYWYRQSLGQGLEFLIYFQGNSAPDKSGLPSDRFSAERTGGSVSTLTIQRTQQEDSAVYLCASSLKAGSGGDEQFFGPGTRLTVL.